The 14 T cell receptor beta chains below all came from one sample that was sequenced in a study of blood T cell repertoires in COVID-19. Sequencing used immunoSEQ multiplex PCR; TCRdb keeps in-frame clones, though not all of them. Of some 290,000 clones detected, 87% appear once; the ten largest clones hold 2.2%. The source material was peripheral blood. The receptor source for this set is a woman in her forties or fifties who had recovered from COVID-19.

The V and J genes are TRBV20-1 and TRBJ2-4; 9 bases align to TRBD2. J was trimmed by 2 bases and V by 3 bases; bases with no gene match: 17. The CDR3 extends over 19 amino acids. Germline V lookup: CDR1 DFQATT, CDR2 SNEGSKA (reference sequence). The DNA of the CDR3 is TGCAGTGCTAGTAACACCCCCCGACCTAGCGGGGATTCCAAAAACATTCAGTACTTC. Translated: CSASNTPRPSGDSKNIQYF.

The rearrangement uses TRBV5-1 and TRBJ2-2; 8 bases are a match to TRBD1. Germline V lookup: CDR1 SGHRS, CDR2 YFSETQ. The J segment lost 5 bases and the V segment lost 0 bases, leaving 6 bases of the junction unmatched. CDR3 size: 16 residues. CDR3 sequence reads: CASSLVTGVDTGELFF. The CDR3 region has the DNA TGCGCCAGCAGCTTGGTGACAGGGGTGGATACCGGGGAGCTGTTTTTT.

DNA of the CDR3: TGCGCCAGCAGCTTATACGGGAGCTACGAGCAGTACTTC. This encodes CASSLYGSYEQYF. The chain recombines TRBV5-1 with TRBJ2-7, with a tentative D call TRBD2 (6 bases). CDR3 length equals 13 residues. The germline V and J ends were trimmed by 2 bases and 3 bases, with 9 bases remaining between them. Germline CDR1 reads SGHRS; CDR2 reads YFSETQ.

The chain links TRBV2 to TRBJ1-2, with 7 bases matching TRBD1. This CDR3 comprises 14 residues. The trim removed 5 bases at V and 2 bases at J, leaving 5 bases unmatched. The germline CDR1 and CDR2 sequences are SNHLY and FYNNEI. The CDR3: CASSRTGENYGYTF. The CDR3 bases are TGTGCCAGCAGTCGGACAGGAGAAAACTATGGCTACACCTTC. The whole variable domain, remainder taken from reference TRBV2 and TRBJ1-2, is EPEVTQTPSHQVTQMGQEVILRCVPISNHLYFYWYRQILGQKVEFLVSFYNNEISEKSEIFDDQFSVERPDGSNFTLKIRSTKLEDSAMYFCASSRTGENYGYTFGSGTRLTVV.

CDR3 amino acids: CASSRQGEGTEAFF. In DNA form, the CDR3 reads TGTGCCAGCAGTCGACAGGGGGAGGGCACTGAAGCTTTCTTT. V usage is TRBV6-2 or TRBV6-3 and J usage is TRBJ1-1, with TRBD1 matching 9 bases. V shed 5 bases, J shed 4 bases, and the junction held 5 bases outside the gene matches. Germline V gene sequence: CDR1 MNHEY, CDR2 SVGEGT. The CDR3 consists of 14 residues.

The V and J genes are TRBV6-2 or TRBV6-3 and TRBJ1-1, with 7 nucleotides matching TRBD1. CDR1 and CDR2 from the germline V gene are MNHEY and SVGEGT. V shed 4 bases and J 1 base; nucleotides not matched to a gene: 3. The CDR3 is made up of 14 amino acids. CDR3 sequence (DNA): TGTGCCAGCAGTTTGGGACAGCGGAACACTGAAGCTTTCTTT. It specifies CASSLGQRNTEAFF.

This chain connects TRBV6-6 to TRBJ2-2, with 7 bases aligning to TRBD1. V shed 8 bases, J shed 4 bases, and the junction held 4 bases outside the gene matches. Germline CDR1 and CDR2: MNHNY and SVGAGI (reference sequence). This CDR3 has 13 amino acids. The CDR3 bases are TGTGCCAGCTTTACAGGGGCCACCGGGGAGCTGTTTTTT. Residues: CASFTGATGELFF.

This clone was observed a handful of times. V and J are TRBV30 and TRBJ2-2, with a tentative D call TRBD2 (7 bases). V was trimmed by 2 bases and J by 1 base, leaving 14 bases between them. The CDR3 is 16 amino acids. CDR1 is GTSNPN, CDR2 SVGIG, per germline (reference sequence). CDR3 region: CAWSRWGGQNTGELFF. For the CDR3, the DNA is TGTGCCTGGAGTAGGTGGGGGGGCCAGAACACCGGGGAGCTGTTTTTT.

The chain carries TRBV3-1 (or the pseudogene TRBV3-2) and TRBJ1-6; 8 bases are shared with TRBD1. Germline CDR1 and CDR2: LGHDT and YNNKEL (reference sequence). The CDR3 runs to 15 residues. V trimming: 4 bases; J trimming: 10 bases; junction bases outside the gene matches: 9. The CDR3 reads CASSPSRTGKSPLHF. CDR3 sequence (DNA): TGTGCCAGCAGCCCGTCGAGGACAGGGAAATCACCCCTCCACTTT.

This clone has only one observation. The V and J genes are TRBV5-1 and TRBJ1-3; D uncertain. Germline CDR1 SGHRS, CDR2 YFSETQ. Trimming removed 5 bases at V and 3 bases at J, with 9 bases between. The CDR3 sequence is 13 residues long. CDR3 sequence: CASSPFFGNTIYF. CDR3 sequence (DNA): TGCGCCAGCAGTCCCTTTTTTGGAAACACCATATATTTT. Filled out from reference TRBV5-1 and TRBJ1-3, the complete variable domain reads KAGVTQTPRYLIKTRGQQVTLSCSPISGHRSVSWYQQTPGQGLQFLFEYFSETQRNKGNFPGRFSGRQFSNSRSEMNVSTLELGDSALYLCASSPFFGNTIYFGEGSWLTVV.

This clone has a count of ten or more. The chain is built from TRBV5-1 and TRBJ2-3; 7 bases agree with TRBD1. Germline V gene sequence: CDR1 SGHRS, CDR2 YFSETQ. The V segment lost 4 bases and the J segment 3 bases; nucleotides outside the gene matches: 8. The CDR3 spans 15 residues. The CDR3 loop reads CASSRDSQSTDTQYF. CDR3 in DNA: TGCGCCAGCAGCCGGGACAGCCAGTCAACAGATACGCAGTATTTT. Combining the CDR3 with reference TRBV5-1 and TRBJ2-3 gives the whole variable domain KAGVTQTPRYLIKTRGQQVTLSCSPISGHRSVSWYQQTPGQGLQFLFEYFSETQRNKGNFPGRFSGRQFSNSRSEMNVSTLELGDSALYLCASSRDSQSTDTQYFGPGTRLTVL.

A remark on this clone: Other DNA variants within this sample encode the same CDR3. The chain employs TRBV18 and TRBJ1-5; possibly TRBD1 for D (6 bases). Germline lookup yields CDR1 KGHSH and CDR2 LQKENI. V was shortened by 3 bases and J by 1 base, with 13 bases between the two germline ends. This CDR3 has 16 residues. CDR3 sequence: CASSPGQGLSNQPQHF. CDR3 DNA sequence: TGTGCCAGCTCACCGGGGCAGGGGTTAAGCAATCAGCCCCAGCATTTT. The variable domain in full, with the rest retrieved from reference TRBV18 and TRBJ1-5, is NAGVMQNPRHLVRRRGQEARLRCSPMKGHSHVYWYRQLPEEGLKFMVYLQKENIIDESGMPKERFSAEFPKEGPSILRIQQVVRGDSAAYFCASSPGQGLSNQPQHFGDGTRLSIL.

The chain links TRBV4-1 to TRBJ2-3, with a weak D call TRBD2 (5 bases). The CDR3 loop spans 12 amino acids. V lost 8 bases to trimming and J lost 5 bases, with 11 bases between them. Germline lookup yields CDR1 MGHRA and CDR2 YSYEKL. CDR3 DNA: TGCGCCAGCTCGAACGGGAAAGATACGCAGTATTTT. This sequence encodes CASSNGKDTQYF.

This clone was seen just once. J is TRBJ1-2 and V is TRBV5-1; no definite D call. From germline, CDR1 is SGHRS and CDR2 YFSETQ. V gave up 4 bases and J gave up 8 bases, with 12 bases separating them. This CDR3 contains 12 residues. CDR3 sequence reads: CASSPGGFGYTF. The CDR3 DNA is TGCGCCAGCAGCCCTGGCGGTTTCGGCTACACCTTC.